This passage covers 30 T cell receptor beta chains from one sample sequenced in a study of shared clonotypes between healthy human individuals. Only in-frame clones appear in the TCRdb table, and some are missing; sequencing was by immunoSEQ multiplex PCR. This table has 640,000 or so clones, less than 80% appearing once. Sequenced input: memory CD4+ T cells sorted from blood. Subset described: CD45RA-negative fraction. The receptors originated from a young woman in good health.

The CDR3 nucleotides are TGCGCCAGCAGCGGTCCTAGCGGGGGCACAGATACGCAGTATTTT. This encodes CASSGPSGGTDTQYF. The genes are TRBV5-1 and TRBJ2-3, with 9 bases lining up with TRBD2. CDR3 size: 15 residues. Germline CDR1 is SGHRS and CDR2 is YFSETQ. V trimming: 4 bases; J trimming: 1 base; junction bases outside the gene matches: 4.

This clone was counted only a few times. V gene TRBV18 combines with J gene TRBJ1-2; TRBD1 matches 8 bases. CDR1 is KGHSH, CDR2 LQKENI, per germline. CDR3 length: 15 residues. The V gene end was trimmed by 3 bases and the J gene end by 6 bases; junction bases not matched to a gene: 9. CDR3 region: CASSPGTGEVNGYTF. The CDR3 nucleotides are TGTGCCAGCTCACCCGGGACAGGCGAGGTTAATGGCTACACCTTC. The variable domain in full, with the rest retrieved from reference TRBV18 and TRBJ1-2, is NAGVMQNPRHLVRRRGQEARLRCSPMKGHSHVYWYRQLPEEGLKFMVYLQKENIIDESGMPKERFSAEFPKEGPSILRIQQVVRGDSAAYFCASSPGTGEVNGYTFGSGTRLTVV.

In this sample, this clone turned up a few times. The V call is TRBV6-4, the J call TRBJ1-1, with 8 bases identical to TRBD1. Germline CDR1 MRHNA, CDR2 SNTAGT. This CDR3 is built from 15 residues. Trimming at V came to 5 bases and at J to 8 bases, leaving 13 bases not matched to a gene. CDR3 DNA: TGTGCCAGCAGTCCCGATGACAGGGGTCTAAGGGAAGCTTTCTTT. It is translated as CASSPDDRGLREAFF.

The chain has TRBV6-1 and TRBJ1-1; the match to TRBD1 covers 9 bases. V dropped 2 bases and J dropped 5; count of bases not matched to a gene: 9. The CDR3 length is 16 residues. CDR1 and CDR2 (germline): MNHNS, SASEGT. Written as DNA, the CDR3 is TGTGCCAGCAGTGAAAAGGGACAGGGAACTGGGACTGAAGCTTTCTTT. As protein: CASSEKGQGTGTEAFF.

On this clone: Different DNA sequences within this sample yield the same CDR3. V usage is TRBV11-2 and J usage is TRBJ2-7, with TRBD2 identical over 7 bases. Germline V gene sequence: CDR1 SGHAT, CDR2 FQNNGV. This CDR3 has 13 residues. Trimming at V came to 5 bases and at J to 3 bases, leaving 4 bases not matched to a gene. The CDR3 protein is CASSRDYRYEQYF. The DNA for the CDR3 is TGTGCCAGCAGCCGGGACTATCGCTACGAGCAGTACTTC.

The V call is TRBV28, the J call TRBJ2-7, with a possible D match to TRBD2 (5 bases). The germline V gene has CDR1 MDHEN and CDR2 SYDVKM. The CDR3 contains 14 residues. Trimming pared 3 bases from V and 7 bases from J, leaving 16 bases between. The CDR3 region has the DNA TGTGCCAGCAGTTTTCCAGGACTGTCTACGGAGCAGTACTTC. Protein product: CASSFPGLSTEQYF.

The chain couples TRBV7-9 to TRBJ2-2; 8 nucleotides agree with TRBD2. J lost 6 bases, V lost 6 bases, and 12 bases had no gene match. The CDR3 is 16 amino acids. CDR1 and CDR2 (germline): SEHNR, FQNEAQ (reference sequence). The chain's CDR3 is CASRPGLTAGAGELFF. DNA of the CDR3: TGTGCCAGCAGACCCGGGTTGACAGCGGGGGCCGGGGAGCTGTTTTTT.

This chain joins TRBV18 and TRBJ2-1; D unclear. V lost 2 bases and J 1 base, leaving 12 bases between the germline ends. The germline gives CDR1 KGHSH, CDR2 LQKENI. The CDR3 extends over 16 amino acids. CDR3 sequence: CASSPVTRRSYNEQFF. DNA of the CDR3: TGTGCCAGCTCACCAGTGACAAGACGGTCCTACAATGAGCAGTTCTTC.

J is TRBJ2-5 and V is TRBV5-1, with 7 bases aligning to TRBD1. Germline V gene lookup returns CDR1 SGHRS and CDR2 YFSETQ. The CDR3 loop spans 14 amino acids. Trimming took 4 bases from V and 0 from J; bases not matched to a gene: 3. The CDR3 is CASSRGQHQETQYF. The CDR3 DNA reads TGCGCCAGCAGCCGGGGACAGCACCAAGAGACCCAGTACTTC.

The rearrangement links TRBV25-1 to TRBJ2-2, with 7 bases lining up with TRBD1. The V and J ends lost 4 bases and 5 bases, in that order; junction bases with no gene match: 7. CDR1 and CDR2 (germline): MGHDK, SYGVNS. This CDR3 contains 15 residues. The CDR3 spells CASSGPGQRTGELFF. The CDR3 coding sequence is TGTGCCAGCAGTGGTCCGGGACAGCGAACCGGGGAGCTGTTTTTT. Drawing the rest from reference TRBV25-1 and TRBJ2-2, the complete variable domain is EADIYQTPRYLVIGTGKKITLECSQTMGHDKMYWYQQDPGMELHLIHYSYGVNSTEKGDLSSESTVSRIRTEHFPLTLESARPSHTSQYLCASSGPGQRTGELFFGEGSRLTVL.

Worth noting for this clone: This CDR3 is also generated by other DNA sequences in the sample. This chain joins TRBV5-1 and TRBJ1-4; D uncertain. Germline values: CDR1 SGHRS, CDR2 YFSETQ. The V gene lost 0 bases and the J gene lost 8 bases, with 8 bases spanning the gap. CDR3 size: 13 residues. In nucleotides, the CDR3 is TGCGCCAGCAGCTTGGGTACGGGCGAAAAACTGTTTTTT. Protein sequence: CASSLGTGEKLFF.

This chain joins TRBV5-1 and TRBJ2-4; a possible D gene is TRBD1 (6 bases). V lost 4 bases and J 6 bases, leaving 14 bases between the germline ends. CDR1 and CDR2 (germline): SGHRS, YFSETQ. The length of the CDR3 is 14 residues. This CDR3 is CASSQDRGLNIQYF. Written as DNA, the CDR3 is TGCGCCAGCAGCCAGGACAGAGGGCTAAACATTCAGTACTTC.

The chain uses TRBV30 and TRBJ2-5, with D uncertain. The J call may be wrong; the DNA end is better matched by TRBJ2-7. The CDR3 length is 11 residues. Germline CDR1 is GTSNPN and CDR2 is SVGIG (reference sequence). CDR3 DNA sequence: TGTGCCTGGAGTCTAGAATCCGAGCAGTACTTC. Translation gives CAWSLESEQYF.

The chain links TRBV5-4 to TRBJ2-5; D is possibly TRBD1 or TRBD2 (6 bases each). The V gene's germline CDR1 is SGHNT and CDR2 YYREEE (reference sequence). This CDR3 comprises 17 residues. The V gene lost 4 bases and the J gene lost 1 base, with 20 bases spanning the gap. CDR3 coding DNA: TGTGCCAGCAGCATCTCGGGGGTCGTCAGGGGCCAAGAGACCCAGTACTTC. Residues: CASSISGVVRGQETQYF.

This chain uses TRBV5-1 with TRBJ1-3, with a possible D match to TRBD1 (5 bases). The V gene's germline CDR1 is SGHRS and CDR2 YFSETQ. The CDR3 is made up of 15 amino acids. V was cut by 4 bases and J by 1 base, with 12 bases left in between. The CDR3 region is CASSVMGGSGNTIYF. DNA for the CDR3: TGCGCCAGCAGCGTGATGGGGGGGTCTGGAAACACCATATATTTT.

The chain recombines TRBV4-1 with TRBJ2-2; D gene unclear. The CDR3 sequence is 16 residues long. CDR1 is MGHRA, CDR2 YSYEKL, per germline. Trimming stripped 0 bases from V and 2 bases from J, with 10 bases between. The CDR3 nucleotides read TGCGCCAGCAGCCAAGAAGAATTGTCCAACACCGGGGAGCTGTTTTTT. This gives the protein CASSQEELSNTGELFF.

CDR3 region: CASSLDLAGGPNEQYF. CDR3 in DNA: TGTGCCAGCAGCTTAGATTTAGCGGGAGGGCCCAACGAGCAGTACTTC. The rearrangement uses TRBV11-2 and TRBJ2-7; TRBD2 agrees at 11 bases. This CDR3 has 16 amino acids. Germline CDR1 reads SGHAT; CDR2 reads FQNNGV. V lost 0 bases, J lost 5 bases, and 6 bases stayed unmatched. Full variable domain (remainder filled in from reference TRBV11-2 and TRBJ2-7): EAGVAQSPRYKIIEKRQSVAFWCNPISGHATLYWYQQILGQGPKLLIQFQNNGVVDDSQLPKDRFSAERLKGVDSTLKIQPAKLEDSAVYLCASSLDLAGGPNEQYFGPGTRLTVT.

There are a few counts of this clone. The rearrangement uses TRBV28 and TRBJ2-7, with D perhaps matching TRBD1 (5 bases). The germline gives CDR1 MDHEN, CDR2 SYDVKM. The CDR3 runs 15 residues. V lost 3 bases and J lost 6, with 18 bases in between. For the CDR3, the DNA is TGTGCCAGCAGTTTCCAGGGTCCCTACGACGGCGAGCAGTACTTC. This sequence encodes CASSFQGPYDGEQYF.

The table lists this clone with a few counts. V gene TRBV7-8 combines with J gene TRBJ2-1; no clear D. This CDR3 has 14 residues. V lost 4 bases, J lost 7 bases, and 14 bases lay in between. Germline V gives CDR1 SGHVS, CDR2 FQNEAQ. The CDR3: CASSSTRLVNEQFF. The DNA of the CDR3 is TGTGCCAGCAGCTCCACGCGACTTGTTAATGAGCAGTTCTTC.

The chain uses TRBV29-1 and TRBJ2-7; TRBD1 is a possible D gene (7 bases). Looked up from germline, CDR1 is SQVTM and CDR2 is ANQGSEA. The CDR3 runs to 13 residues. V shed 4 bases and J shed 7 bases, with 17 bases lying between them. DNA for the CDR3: TGCAGCGTTGCCCAGGGGCGGGACAGTGAGCAGTACTTC. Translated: CSVAQGRDSEQYF.

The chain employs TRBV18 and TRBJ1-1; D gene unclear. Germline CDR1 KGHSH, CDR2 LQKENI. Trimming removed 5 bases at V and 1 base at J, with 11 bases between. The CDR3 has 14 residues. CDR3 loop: CASSMQRPNTEAFF. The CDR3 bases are TGTGCCAGCTCAATGCAGAGACCGAACACTGAAGCTTTCTTT. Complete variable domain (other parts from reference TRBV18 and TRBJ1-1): NAGVMQNPRHLVRRRGQEARLRCSPMKGHSHVYWYRQLPEEGLKFMVYLQKENIIDESGMPKERFSAEFPKEGPSILRIQQVVRGDSAAYFCASSMQRPNTEAFFGQGTRLTVV.

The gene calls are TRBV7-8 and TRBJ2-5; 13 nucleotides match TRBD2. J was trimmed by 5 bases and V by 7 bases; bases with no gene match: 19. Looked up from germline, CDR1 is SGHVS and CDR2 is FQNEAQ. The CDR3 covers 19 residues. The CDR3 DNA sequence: TGTGCCAGCACAAGATCGCAGAGGACTAGCGGGAGATTTCACGAGACCCAGTACTTC. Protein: CASTRSQRTSGRFHETQYF.

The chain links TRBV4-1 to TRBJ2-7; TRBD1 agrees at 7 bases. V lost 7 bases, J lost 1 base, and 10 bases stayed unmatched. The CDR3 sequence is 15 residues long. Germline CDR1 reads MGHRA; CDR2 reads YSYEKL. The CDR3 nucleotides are TGCGCCAGCAAAGAGGGGGCAGGGCGATCCTACGAGCAGTACTTC. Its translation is CASKEGAGRSYEQYF.

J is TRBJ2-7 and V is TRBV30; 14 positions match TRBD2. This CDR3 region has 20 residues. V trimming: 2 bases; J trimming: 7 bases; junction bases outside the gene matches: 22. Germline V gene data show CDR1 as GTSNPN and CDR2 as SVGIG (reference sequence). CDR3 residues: CAWSTLGTLGLAGAKREQYF. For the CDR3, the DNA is TGTGCCTGGAGTACCCTTGGGACATTGGGACTAGCGGGAGCGAAAAGGGAGCAGTACTTC. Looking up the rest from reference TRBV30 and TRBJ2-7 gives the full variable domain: SQTIHQWPATLVQPVGSPLSLECTVEGTSNPNLYWYRQAAGRGLQLLFYSVGIGQISSEVPQNLSASRPQDRQFILSSKKLLLSDSGFYLCAWSTLGTLGLAGAKREQYFGPGTRLTVT.

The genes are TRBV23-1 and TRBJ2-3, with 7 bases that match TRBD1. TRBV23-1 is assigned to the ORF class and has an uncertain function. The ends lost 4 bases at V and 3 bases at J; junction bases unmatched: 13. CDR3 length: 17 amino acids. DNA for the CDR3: TGCGCCAGCAGTCCCAAGACCAAGGGGGCTCCTACAGATACGCAGTATTTT. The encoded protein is CASSPKTKGAPTDTQYF.

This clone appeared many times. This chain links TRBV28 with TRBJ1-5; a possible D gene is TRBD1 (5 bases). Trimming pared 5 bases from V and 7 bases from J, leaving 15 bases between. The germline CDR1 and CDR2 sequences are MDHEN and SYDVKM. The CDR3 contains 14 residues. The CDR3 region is CASSRFESGQPQHF. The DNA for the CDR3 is TGTGCCAGCAGTAGGTTTGAGTCAGGGCAGCCCCAGCATTTT.

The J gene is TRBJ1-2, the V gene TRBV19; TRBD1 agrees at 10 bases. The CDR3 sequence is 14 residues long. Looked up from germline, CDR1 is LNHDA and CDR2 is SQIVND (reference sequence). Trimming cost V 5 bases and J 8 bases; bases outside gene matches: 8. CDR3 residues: CASSDLGTGVGYTF. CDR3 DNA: TGTGCCAGTAGTGACTTGGGGACAGGGGTCGGCTACACCTTC.

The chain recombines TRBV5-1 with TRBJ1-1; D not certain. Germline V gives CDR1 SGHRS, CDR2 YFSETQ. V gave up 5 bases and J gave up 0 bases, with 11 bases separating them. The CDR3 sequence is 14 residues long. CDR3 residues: CASRTLTLNTEAFF. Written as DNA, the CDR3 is TGCGCCAGCAGGACTTTAACGCTGAACACTGAAGCTTTCTTT.

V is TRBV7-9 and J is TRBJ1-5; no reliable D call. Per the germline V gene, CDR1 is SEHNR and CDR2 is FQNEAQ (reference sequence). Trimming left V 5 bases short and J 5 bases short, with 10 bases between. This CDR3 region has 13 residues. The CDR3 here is CASSRTEDQPQHF. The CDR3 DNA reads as TGTGCCAGCAGCAGGACTGAAGATCAGCCCCAGCATTTT. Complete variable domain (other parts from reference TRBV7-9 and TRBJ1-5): DTGVSQNPRHKITKRGQNVTFRCDPISEHNRLYWYRQTLGQGPEFLTYFQNEAQLEKSRLLSDRFSAERPKGSFSTLEIQRTEQGDSAMYLCASSRTEDQPQHFGDGTRLSIL.

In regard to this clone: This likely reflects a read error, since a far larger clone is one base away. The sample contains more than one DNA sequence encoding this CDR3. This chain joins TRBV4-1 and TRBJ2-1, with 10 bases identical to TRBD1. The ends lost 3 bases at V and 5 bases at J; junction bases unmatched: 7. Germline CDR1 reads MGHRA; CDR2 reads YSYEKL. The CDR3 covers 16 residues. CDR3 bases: TGCGCCAGCAGCCAGGCGGGGACAGGGGCTGACAATGAGCAGTTCTTC. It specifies CASSQAGTGADNEQFF.